Sequencing of this T cell receptor beta chain was carried out in a study of control samples from healthy donors and cancer patients. Deletions cut 0 bases from V and 5 bases from J, with 13 bases between. CDR1 is MNHNS and CDR2 is SASEGT in the germline V gene. The CDR3 contains 15 residues. The method was immunoSEQ multiplex PCR; TCRdb's version includes in-frame clones alone and lacks a portion of them. In the table there are 17,000 or so clones, roughly nine tenths of which are singletons. This TCR came from a man in his 60s with head and neck cancer. The sequencing input was PBMCs. V usage is TRBV6-1 and J usage is TRBJ2-5; maybe TRBD2 (7 bases). CDR3 region: CASSEAGGAFETQYF. CDR3 DNA: TGTGCCAGCAGTGAAGCGGGGGGGGCTTTCGAGACCCAGTACTTC.